These 4 T cell receptor beta chains share one sample of origin, sequenced in a study of blood T cell repertoires in COVID-19. Here immunoSEQ multiplex PCR was the method, and the copy in TCRdb shows in-frame clones only, minus some. The repertoire holds approximately 280,000 clones, with roughly 80% as singletons. Source material: PBMCs or T cells enriched from blood (not recorded which). Receptors were obtained from a man between 40 and 49 years old who had been exposed to COVID-19.

The chain has TRBV29-1 and TRBJ2-7; TRBD2 matches 10 bases. CDR1 and CDR2 (germline): SQVTM, ANQGSEA. V was clipped by 4 bases and J by 6 bases; unmatched bases: 0. This CDR3 contains 11 residues. This CDR3 is CSVGLAGEQYF. As DNA, the CDR3 is TGCAGCGTTGGACTAGCGGGCGAGCAGTACTTC.

The chain links TRBV9 to TRBJ2-7; no definite D call. V lost 7 bases and J 0 bases, leaving 11 bases between the germline ends. CDR1 and CDR2 (germline): SGDLS, YYNGEE. The CDR3 spans 13 residues. The CDR3 nucleotides are TGTGCCAGCCAAAGCCCAAACTCCTACGAGCAGTACTTC. Residues: CASQSPNSYEQYF.

V is TRBV18 and J is TRBJ1-1, with a possible D match to TRBD1 (6 bases). The CDR3 has 14 residues. The germline V gene encodes CDR1 KGHSH and CDR2 LQKENI. The ends were cut back, 0 bases at V and 11 bases at J, with 16 bases in the middle. Here the CDR3 reads CASSPPGDISRAFF. The DNA for the CDR3 is TGTGCCAGCTCACCACCCGGGGACATTAGTCGGGCTTTCTTT.

The chain is built from TRBV19 and TRBJ1-5; TRBD1 matches at 9 bases. CDR3 size: 13 residues. V shed 8 bases, J shed 2 bases, and the junction held 1 base outside the gene matches. The germline V gene has CDR1 LNHDA and CDR2 SQIVND (reference sequence). CDR3 bases: TGTGCCAGTGGACAGGGGCGCAATCAGCCCCAGCATTTT. This encodes CASGQGRNQPQHF.